Below, 2 T cell receptor beta chains from the same sample are listed, as sequenced in a study of blood T cells in healthy people across ages. Through a sample-barcoded 5' primer and a J-beta primer mix, a second PCR was run for roughly 7 to 11 cycles. TCRdb used MiXCR to reprocess the 5' RACE reads, holding one entry per CDR3 protein. This sample has around 500,000 distinct CDR3 sequences, with roughly a quarter found just once. These data were also filed under a second study, of T cells of mothers and their children.

Sequenced material: blood. Source of these receptors: a boy aged 2 to 10 in good health.

The sample holds a few counts of this clonotype. The V gene is TRBV11-1, the J gene TRBJ2-2; TRBD1 is a possible D gene (6 bases). The CDR3 has 20 residues. CDR1 is SGHAT, CDR2 FQDESV, per germline (reference sequence). The ends were cut back, 1 base at V and 0 bases at J, with 21 bases in the middle. DNA for the CDR3: TGTGCCAGCAGCTTAGTTTGGTGGTCATCCGGGACAACGAACACCGGGGAGCTGTTTTTT. Amino acid sequence: CASSLVWWSSGTTNTGELFF.

The rearrangement joins TRBV10-3 to TRBJ1-1; 10 nucleotides line up with TRBD1. The germline CDR1 and CDR2 sequences are ENHRY and SYGVKD. After removal of 5 bases from V and 5 bases from J, the junction contained 5 bases not matched to a gene. The CDR3 is 14 residues long. CDR3 region: CAISIGDRGTEAFF. CDR3 bases: TGTGCCATCAGTATCGGGGACAGGGGAACTGAAGCTTTCTTT.